A single sample gave rise to the 27 T cell receptor beta chains below, sequenced in a study of PD-1 blockade in classical Hodgkin lymphoma. TCRdb's table, derived via immunoSEQ multiplex PCR, lists solely in-frame clones and lacks some. The profile shows some 31,000 clones, roughly 70% of them singletons. After autologous stem cell transplantation all patients relapsed, and prior brentuximab vedotin exposure differed between cohorts. The source was peripheral blood mononuclear cells (PBMCs), collected before the second cycle of nivolumab. The receptors originated from a human donor with classical Hodgkin lymphoma.

The chain links TRBV28 to TRBJ1-6; D unresolved. Germline CDR1 is MDHEN and CDR2 is SYDVKM. V lost 2 bases and J lost 8, with 4 bases in between. The CDR3 sequence is 12 residues long. CDR3 in amino acids: CASSLMDSPLHF. CDR3 bases: TGTGCCAGCAGTTTAATGGATTCACCCCTCCACTTT.

The chain has TRBV6-5 and TRBJ2-7; the match to TRBD1 covers 9 bases. This CDR3 spans 15 amino acids. With 6 bases clipped from V and 4 bases from J, the junction kept 10 bases outside the gene matches. Germline loops: CDR1 MNHEY, CDR2 SVGAGI. The DNA of the CDR3 is TGTGCCAGCAGCAGCCGGACAGGGGAAAGTTACGAGCAGTACTTC. Residues: CASSSRTGESYEQYF.

The chain joins TRBV7-3 to TRBJ1-4; TRBD1 might be the D (6 bases). The CDR3 length is 15 residues. Germline V CDR1 and CDR2: SGHTA, FQGTGA. Trimming shortened V by 5 bases and J by 8 bases, and 18 bases separated the two germline ends. The CDR3 DNA reads TGTGCCAGCAGCCCTTTGGGGGCCCCAGGGGAAAAACTGTTTTTT. Translating gives CASSPLGAPGEKLFF. The full variable domain, rest sourced from reference TRBV7-3 and TRBJ1-4, is GAGVSQTPSNKVTEKGKYVELRCDPISGHTALYWYRQSLGQGPEFLIYFQGTGAADDSGLPNDRFFAVRPEGSVSTLKIQRTERGDSAVYLCASSPLGAPGEKLFFGSGTQLSVL.

By its share, this clone is medium-sized (0.01 to 0.1%). V is TRBV5-1 and J is TRBJ1-1; D may be TRBD1 (5 bases). There are 17 residues in the CDR3. Germline CDR1 reads SGHRS; CDR2 reads YFSETQ. Trimming took 5 bases from V and 0 from J, leaving 20 bases between them. CDR3 protein: CASSGVGAGSLNTEAFF. CDR3 DNA sequence: TGCGCCAGCAGTGGGGTAGGGGCAGGGTCACTGAACACTGAAGCTTTCTTT.

The CDR3 sequence is CASSESMWGQPQHF. DNA of the CDR3: TGTGCCAGCAGTGAATCGATGTGGGGTCAGCCCCAGCATTTT. This chain uses TRBV6-1 with TRBJ1-5, with D unresolved. V was clipped by 2 bases and J by 6 bases, with 11 bases between them. Per the germline V gene, CDR1 is MNHNS and CDR2 is SASEGT. The CDR3 is made up of 14 amino acids.

This chain joins TRBV6-5 and TRBJ1-5; D is perhaps TRBD1 (6 bases). The V gene lost 4 bases and the J gene lost 1 base, with 11 bases spanning the gap. The germline V gene has CDR1 MNHEY and CDR2 SVGAGI. The CDR3 has 15 residues. CDR3 nucleotide sequence: TGTGCCAGCAGTTCCTACAGGGAAAGCAATCAGCCCCAGCATTTT. This translates into CASSSYRESNQPQHF.

In its sample, this clone was seen a few times. The V gene is TRBV5-4, the J gene TRBJ2-5, with 12 bases identical to TRBD2. Trimming took 0 bases from V and 7 from J; bases not matched to a gene: 4. Germline V gives CDR1 SGHNT, CDR2 YYREEE (reference sequence). This CDR3 comprises 15 residues. The CDR3 nucleotides are TGTGCCAGCAGCTTGGGACTAGCGGGGGTAGGGACCCAGTACTTC. It codes for CASSLGLAGVGTQYF. The whole variable domain, filled in from reference TRBV5-4 and TRBJ2-5, reads ETGVTQSPTHLIKTRGQQVTLRCSSQSGHNTVSWYQQALGQGPQFIFQYYREEENGRGNFPPRFSGLQFPNYSSELNVNALELDDSALYLCASSLGLAGVGTQYFGPGTRLLVL.

The gene calls are TRBV7-2 and TRBJ2-6; TRBD1 matches at 7 bases. The CDR3 is 17 amino acids. Germline V gives CDR1 SGHTA, CDR2 FQGNSA. After removal of 4 bases from V and 0 bases from J, the junction contained 6 bases not matched to a gene. CDR3 sequence reads: CASSSSGTDSGANVLTF. The CDR3 region has the DNA TGTGCCAGCAGCTCCTCCGGGACAGACTCTGGGGCCAACGTCCTGACTTTC.

The J gene is TRBJ2-7, the V gene TRBV2; TRBD1 matches 7 bases. CDR1 is SNHLY, CDR2 FYNNEI, per germline. The junction had 6 bases not matched to a gene; V was cut back by 8 bases and J by 2 bases. The CDR3 extends over 13 amino acids. The CDR3 sequence is CASGGQGAYEQYF. The CDR3, as DNA: TGTGCCAGCGGTGGTCAGGGGGCCTACGAGCAGTACTTC.

CDR3 bases: TGTGCCAGCAGCTGGCCCTCTGGGGCCAACGTCCTGACTTTC. Protein: CASSWPSGANVLTF. The rearrangement links TRBV7-9 to TRBJ2-6; D unclear. Between the trimmed V and J ends, which lost 4 bases and 0 bases, there was a span of 4 bases. Germline-derived CDR1 and CDR2 are SEHNR and FQNEAQ (reference sequence). CDR3 size: 14 residues.

This clone has only a few counts. The rearrangement links TRBV12-2 to TRBJ1-3. TRBV12-2 is recorded as a pseudogene. The CDR3 is 14 residues long. The CDR3 DNA follows: TGTGCAAGTCGCTTAGGGGGAGTTGGAAACACCATATATTTT. Amino acids: CASRLGGVGNTIYF.

This chain uses TRBV10-2 with TRBJ1-3; no clear D gene. This CDR3 comprises 14 residues. The germline CDR1 and CDR2 sequences are WSHSY and SAAADI. Deletions cut 6 bases from V and 7 bases from J, with 16 bases between. CDR3 sequence (DNA): TGCGCCAGCAGCCCATCCGGGGTTGGGAACACCATATATTTT. This codes for CASSPSGVGNTIYF.

By its share, this clone is medium-sized (0.01 to 0.1%). The chain recombines TRBV29-1 with TRBJ1-2; D remains ambiguous. The germline CDR1 and CDR2 sequences are SQVTM and ANQGSEA. V lost 3 bases to trimming and J lost 8 bases, with 7 bases between them. This CDR3 contains 10 residues. The CDR3 is CSVDADGYTF. DNA of the CDR3: TGCAGCGTTGACGCAGACGGCTACACCTTC.

V usage is TRBV18 and J usage is TRBJ2-3; no clear D gene. In germline, CDR1 is KGHSH, CDR2 LQKENI. Trimming took off 2 bases at V and 0 bases at J, with 6 bases between the two ends. The CDR3 sequence is 14 residues long. Written as DNA, the CDR3 is TGTGCCAGCTCACCAGACATAAGCACAGATACGCAGTATTTT. Protein: CASSPDISTDTQYF. The variable domain in full, completed from reference TRBV18 and TRBJ2-3, reads NAGVMQNPRHLVRRRGQEARLRCSPMKGHSHVYWYRQLPEEGLKFMVYLQKENIIDESGMPKERFSAEFPKEGPSILRIQQVVRGDSAAYFCASSPDISTDTQYFGPGTRLTVL.

The CDR3 DNA is TGTGCCAGCAGGAGTTGGATAGGCGCGGATACGCAGTATTTT. It translates to CASRSWIGADTQYF. The chain uses TRBV13 and TRBJ2-3, with D uncertain. This CDR3 contains 14 residues. The V end was cut by 6 bases, the J end by 6 bases, with 16 bases between. Germline assignment: CDR1 PRHDT and CDR2 FYEKMQ (reference sequence).

The chain uses TRBV19 and TRBJ1-2; 7 bases are shared with TRBD1. The germline V gene encodes CDR1 LNHDA and CDR2 SQIVND (reference sequence). Unmatched junction bases numbered 16, after V lost 7 bases and J lost 5 bases. CDR3 size: 16 residues. Here the CDR3 DNA reads TGTGCCAGTACCCCAGAGGTCCCGGGACAGAGATATGGCTACACCTTC. Translation gives CASTPEVPGQRYGYTF. The whole variable domain, filled in from reference TRBV19 and TRBJ1-2, reads DGGITQSPKYLFRKEGQNVTLSCEQNLNHDAMYWYRQDPGQGLRLIYYSQIVNDFQKGDIAEGYSVSREKKESFPLTVTSAQKNPTAFYLCASTPEVPGQRYGYTFGSGTRLTVV.

This clone was recorded once. The chain has TRBV13 and TRBJ1-3; possibly TRBD1 for D (5 bases). V was trimmed by 5 bases and J by 0 bases, leaving 14 bases between them. This CDR3 has 16 amino acids. In germline, CDR1 is PRHDT, CDR2 FYEKMQ (reference sequence). CDR3 coding DNA: TGTGCCAGCAGCCTCATGGGGGAGCTCTCTGGAAACACCATATATTTT. Residues: CASSLMGELSGNTIYF.

The rearrangement joins TRBV9 to TRBJ1-1; no firm D call. Trimming pared 4 bases from V and 3 bases from J, leaving 4 bases between. The CDR3 is 11 residues long. From germline, CDR1 is SGDLS and CDR2 YYNGEE. The CDR3 DNA is TGTGCCAGCAGCTCCTACACTGAAGCTTTCTTT. It encodes CASSSYTEAFF.

For this clone: The same CDR3 also results from other DNA sequences found in this sample. The J gene is TRBJ2-7, the V gene TRBV28; D perhaps matches TRBD1 (6 bases). Germline V gene data show CDR1 as MDHEN and CDR2 as SYDVKM. This CDR3 is built from 11 residues. V lost 6 bases and J lost 4, with 7 bases in between. The CDR3 DNA follows: TGTGCCAGCAGCAGGGGATACGAGCAGTACTTC. Translating gives CASSRGYEQYF.

A single count supports this clone. V gene TRBV27 combines with J gene TRBJ1-2, with D hard to call. Per the germline V gene, CDR1 is MNHEY and CDR2 is SMNVEV (reference sequence). V lost 5 bases to trimming and J lost 8 bases, with 15 bases between them. The CDR3 is made up of 13 amino acids. CDR3 DNA: TGTGCCAGCAGTGATCTAAACAATCGGGGCTACACCTTC. The encoded protein is CASSDLNNRGYTF.

The chain employs TRBV6-6 and TRBJ1-6; tentatively, D is TRBD1 (5 bases). Trimming stripped 2 bases from V and 9 bases from J, with 14 bases between. The CDR3 extends over 15 amino acids. Germline V gene lookup returns CDR1 MNHNY and CDR2 SVGAGI (reference sequence). The CDR3 reads CASSYGGGRGSPLHF. The DNA of the CDR3 is TGTGCCAGCAGTTACGGGGGGGGTAGGGGTTCACCCCTCCACTTT.

This clone showed up just once. The chain uses TRBV7-8 and TRBJ1-1; perhaps TRBD1 as D (5 bases). The germline V gene encodes CDR1 SGHVS and CDR2 FQNEAQ. The CDR3 covers 13 residues. V was shortened by 5 bases and J by 2 bases, with 9 bases between the two germline ends. The CDR3 loop reads CASSNDRNTEAFF. The CDR3 DNA sequence: TGTGCCAGCAGCAACGACAGAAACACTGAAGCTTTCTTT.

V usage is TRBV5-4 and J usage is TRBJ2-2; 7 bases are shared with TRBD1. CDR1 and CDR2 (germline): SGHNT, YYREEE (reference sequence). Losses at the gene ends were 5 bases for V and 5 bases for J; bases not matched to a gene: 12. The CDR3 extends over 16 amino acids. CDR3: CASSSAQGVFTGELFF. The CDR3, as DNA: TGTGCCAGCAGTTCCGCCCAGGGGGTATTTACCGGGGAGCTGTTTTTT.

This clone came up a few times. The CDR3 bases are TGCGCCAGCAGCTTGGCCGGGACACCTGACACTGAAGCTTTCTTT. This sequence encodes CASSLAGTPDTEAFF. This rearrangement joins TRBV5-1 to TRBJ1-1; TRBD1 might be the D (6 bases). The CDR3 consists of 15 residues. Trimming cost V 0 bases and J 3 bases, with 12 bases left between them. CDR1 is SGHRS and CDR2 is YFSETQ in the germline V gene.

The chain has TRBV27 and TRBJ1-5; D ambiguous. V gave up 5 bases and J gave up 3 bases, with 2 bases separating them. CDR1 is MNHEY and CDR2 is SMNVEV in the germline V gene (reference sequence). The CDR3 spans 11 residues. CDR3 nucleotides: TGTGCCAGCAGTCACAATCAGCCCCAGCATTTT. Protein sequence: CASSHNQPQHF.

The chain recombines TRBV28 with TRBJ1-2; D might be TRBD1 (5 bases). Trimming took off 6 bases at V and 8 bases at J, with 16 bases between the two ends. Looked up from germline, CDR1 is MDHEN and CDR2 is SYDVKM. The CDR3 length is 13 residues. CDR3 nucleotides: TGTGCCAGCAGCCAGGGTCGTAAGTGGGGCTACACCTTC. It is translated as CASSQGRKWGYTF.

The gene calls are TRBV18 and TRBJ2-1; possibly TRBD1 for D (6 bases). Deletions cut 6 bases from V and 3 bases from J, with 27 bases between. This CDR3 contains 19 residues. CDR1 and CDR2 (germline): KGHSH, LQKENI. CDR3 loop: CASSEYTLSTGSLYNEQFF. The CDR3 bases are TGTGCCAGCTCGGAGTATACGCTGTCAACAGGGAGTCTCTACAATGAGCAGTTCTTC.